These T cell receptor beta chains were read from a single sample in a study of blood T cell repertoires in COVID-19. Sequencing used immunoSEQ multiplex PCR; TCRdb keeps in-frame clones, though not all of them. The sample shows fewer than 350,000 clones, roughly 79% of them seen only once. The source material was peripheral blood. Every receptor here comes from a woman in her sixties with active or convalescent COVID-19. Both conserved end residues are part of each CDR3. The D gene is left open where the match is weak. Only some rows state a clone size, as once, few, many or a class for expanded clones.

j_call d_call v_call clone_size cdr3_nt cdr3_aa
TRBJ2-3 . TRBV24-1 . TGTGCCACCAGTGATTGGACAACCTCTAGCACAGATACGCAGTATTTT CATSDWTTSSTDTQYF
TRBJ1-6 TRBD1 TRBV5-6 . TGTGCCAGCAGCTTCACAGGGGTAGATTCACCCCTCCACTTT CASSFTGVDSPLHF
TRBJ1-2 TRBD1 TRBV7-2 . TGTGCCAGCAGCTTAAACCCGGGACAGAACTATGGCTACACCTTC CASSLNPGQNYGYTF
TRBJ1-6 . TRBV7-9 . TGTGCCAGCGGGGGGTCCTATAATTCACCCCTCCACTTT CASGGSYNSPLHF
TRBJ1-6 . TRBV9 . TGTGCCAGCAGCGTAGCAGGGGTCCGCTATAATTCACCCCTCCACTTT CASSVAGVRYNSPLHF
TRBJ2-1 TRBD2 TRBV27 . TGTGCCAGCAGTTTTAGCGGGGGGACCCATCGGGAGCAGTTCTTC CASSFSGGTHREQFF
TRBJ2-5 TRBD1 TRBV10-3 . TGTGCCATCAGTGAGGAACGACAGGGGGCGAGAAAGACCCAGTACTTC CAISEERQGARKTQYF
TRBJ2-1 . TRBV6-5 . TGTGCCAGCTGGGACGGGGGTACGACGTTCTTC CASWDGGTTFF
TRBJ2-4 TRBD1 TRBV19 . TGTGCCAGTCGTCTAGGGGGGCGACAGGGGAGATTAGCCAAAAACATTCAGTACTTC CASRLGGRQGRLAKNIQYF
TRBJ1-1 . TRBV6-5 . TGTGCCAGCAGTTACTCACAGTACCGCATGAACACTGAAGCTTTCTTT CASSYSQYRMNTEAFF
TRBJ2-1 . TRBV4-1 . TGCGCCAGCAGGACGGACAAGAAGAGCTCCTACAATGAGCAGTTCTTC CASRTDKKSSYNEQFF
TRBJ1-1 . TRBV19 . TGTGTCAGTAAAGGCAGGGCCAACACTGAAGCTTTCTTT CVSKGRANTEAFF
TRBJ2-5 TRBD1 TRBV5-1 . TGCGCCAGCAGCTCATCAGGGGGCGTGGAGACCCAGTACTTC CASSSSGGVETQYF
TRBJ2-5 TRBD1 TRBV27 . TGTGCCAGCCGTCAGGGACAGGGGGGATGGGAGACCCAGTACTTC CASRQGQGGWETQYF
TRBJ2-1 TRBD2 TRBV7-2 . TGTGCCAGCAGCCAAATACTAGCGGGGAGTTATAATGAGCAGTTCTTC CASSQILAGSYNEQFF
TRBJ1-2 TRBD1 TRBV9 . TGTGCCAGCAGCCCCCGGACAGGGTTAGACTATGGCTACACCTTC CASSPRTGLDYGYTF
TRBJ2-1 . TRBV7-3 . TGTGCCAGCAGCTCAAGGACATCCACCTACAATGAGCAGTTCTTC CASSSRTSTYNEQFF
TRBJ2-7 . TRBV27 . TGTGCCAGCAGGATTTCTACAGGACGGGTCAACGAGCAGTACTTC CASRISTGRVNEQYF
TRBJ2-3 TRBD2 TRBV10-1 . TGCGCCAGCAGTACCGGGACTAGGGACACAGATACGCAGTATTTT CASSTGTRDTDTQYF
TRBJ1-5 . TRBV7-4 few TGTGCCAGCAGCTGTGGGTGGGGCCGGCCCTACAATAGCAATCAGCCCCAGCATTTT CASSCGWGRPYNSNQPQHF
TRBJ2-7 . TRBV30 . TGTGCCTGCGACAGGAAATCCTACGAGCAGTACTTC CACDRKSYEQYF
TRBJ2-7 . TRBV6-6 . TGTGCCAGCAGTTACGGGGGGAGTTTTCCCTACGAGCAGTACTTC CASSYGGSFPYEQYF
TRBJ2-2 . TRBV18 few TGTGCCAGCTCACCAGAAGATGACTCGACCGGGGAGCTGTTTTTT CASSPEDDSTGELFF